This passage covers 32 T cell receptor beta chains from one sample sequenced in a study of T cell repertoires in cytomegalovirus infection. These receptors have no known antigen. TCRdb re-derived calls from the reads in MiXCR, one entry per CDR3 protein. The data hold hundreds of thousands of distinct CDR3 sequences, with roughly a third observed a single time. The sample in question was cultured PBMCs, obtained from culture after CMV antigen stimulation. The receptors here all came from a human donor in good health (CMV status not recorded). Some clones in this sample may be carry-over from other donors' samples.

The table lists this clonotype with a few counts. V usage is TRBV23-1 and J usage is TRBJ2-5; either TRBD1 or TRBD2 may fit D (5 bases each). TRBV23-1 is an ORF; its function is uncertain. This CDR3 comprises 15 residues. V lost 0 bases, J lost 3 bases, and 11 bases lay in between. The CDR3, as DNA: TGCGCCAGCAGTCAATCTGGGGGATGGGAAGAGACCCAGTACTTC. This translates into CASSQSGGWEETQYF.

The chain joins TRBV6-2 or TRBV6-3 to TRBJ1-2; no definite D call. The CDR3 extends over 19 amino acids. Germline values: CDR1 MNHEY, CDR2 SVGEGT. V lost 0 bases to trimming and J lost 0 bases, with 20 bases between them. The CDR3 sequence is CASSYSMYGLQTTNYGYTF. The CDR3 nucleotides are TGTGCCAGCAGTTACTCGATGTACGGACTGCAGACCACTAACTATGGCTACACCTTC.

This clonotype was observed a handful of times. This chain connects TRBV6-1 to TRBJ2-7; 11 bases map to TRBD2. V gave up 5 bases and J gave up 5 bases; unmatched junction bases: 14. The germline V gene has CDR1 MNHNS and CDR2 SASEGT. This CDR3 is 17 amino acids long. The CDR3 spells CASSRRRLAGGWDEQYF. The CDR3 coding sequence is TGTGCCAGCAGTAGGCGCAGATTAGCGGGAGGGTGGGACGAGCAGTACTTC.

This clonotype turned up a few times. V gene TRBV7-2 combines with J gene TRBJ2-7, with 11 bases identical to TRBD2. CDR3 size: 15 residues. The J segment lost 3 bases and the V segment lost 5 bases, leaving 6 bases of the junction unmatched. CDR1 SGHTA and CDR2 FQGNSA come from the germline V gene. The CDR3: CASSKGLAGFYEQYF. In DNA form, the CDR3 reads TGTGCCAGCAGCAAAGGACTAGCGGGTTTCTACGAGCAGTACTTC.

This clonotype was seen at least ten times. The chain has TRBV12-3 or TRBV12-4 and TRBJ2-1; D gene uncertain. V lost 5 bases to trimming and J lost 4 bases, with 9 bases between them. The CDR3 is 13 amino acids. The CDR3 here is CASSPMGYNEQFF. The DNA for the CDR3 is TGTGCCAGCAGTCCTATGGGGTACAATGAGCAGTTCTTC.

V is TRBV19 and J is TRBJ1-2; D remains unclear. V lost 1 base and J 1 base, leaving 7 bases between the germline ends. CDR3 length: 14 residues. CDR1 and CDR2 from the germline V gene are LNHDA and SQIVND (reference sequence). CDR3 protein: CASSIAASNYGYTF. DNA for the CDR3: TGTGCCAGTAGTATAGCAGCTAGTAACTATGGCTACACCTTC.

This chain connects TRBV12-3 or TRBV12-4 to TRBJ2-7; no clear D gene. Trimming removed 3 bases from V and 0 bases from J, with 12 bases in between. The CDR3 sequence is 15 residues long. CDR3 nucleotide sequence: TGTGCCAGCAGTTTTGAGGCCCAACTCTCCTACGAGCAGTACTTC. Protein: CASSFEAQLSYEQYF.

V is TRBV6-2 or TRBV6-3 and J is TRBJ2-2; D might be TRBD1 (6 bases). Germline assignment: CDR1 MNHEY and CDR2 SVGEGT. Trimming took 6 bases from V and 0 from J, leaving 14 bases between them. The CDR3 spans 16 residues. The CDR3 here is CASRGWDTPNTGELFF. The CDR3, as DNA: TGTGCCAGCAGGGGATGGGACACCCCGAACACCGGGGAGCTGTTTTTT.

V is TRBV19 and J is TRBJ2-1; no firm D call. This CDR3 is 13 amino acids long. Trimming left V 3 bases short and J 7 bases short, with 10 bases between. Germline loops: CDR1 LNHDA, CDR2 SQIVND (reference sequence). CDR3 in amino acids: CASSISTQNEQFF. The CDR3 DNA follows: TGTGCCAGTAGTATTTCCACTCAGAATGAGCAGTTCTTC.

The chain carries TRBV19 and TRBJ2-1; tentatively, D is TRBD1 (5 bases). Per germline, CDR1 LNHDA and CDR2 SQIVND (reference sequence). Trimming pared 4 bases from V and 5 bases from J, leaving 12 bases between. This CDR3 contains 14 residues. CDR3 loop: CASSTDSQDNEQFF. In DNA form, the CDR3 reads TGTGCCAGTAGTACAGACAGCCAGGACAATGAGCAGTTCTTC.

A few counts support this clonotype. V usage is TRBV27 and J usage is TRBJ2-1, with 9 positions matching TRBD1. This CDR3 has 16 amino acids. Per germline, CDR1 MNHEY and CDR2 SMNVEV (reference sequence). Germline trimming cut 1 base from V and 4 bases from J; bases unmatched to any gene: 5. CDR3 loop: CASSLWVGTGYNEQFF. CDR3 coding DNA: TGTGCCAGCAGTTTATGGGTAGGGACAGGGTACAATGAGCAGTTCTTC.

This clonotype showed up just once. This chain connects TRBV3-1 to TRBJ2-1; 12 bases are shared with TRBD2. The J segment lost 7 bases and the V segment lost 3 bases, leaving 7 bases of the junction unmatched. The CDR3 is 16 residues long. CDR1 and CDR2 from the germline V gene are LGHDT and YNNKEL (reference sequence). The CDR3 DNA is TGTGCCAGCAGCCATACTAGCGGGAGGAGTGTGAATGAGCAGTTCTTC. As protein: CASSHTSGRSVNEQFF.

The chain has TRBV19 and TRBJ2-1, with D possibly TRBD2 on 6 matching bases. With 7 bases removed from V and 7 bases from J, the gap between germline ends came to 20 bases. This CDR3 contains 15 residues. Germline-derived CDR1 and CDR2 are LNHDA and SQIVND (reference sequence). This CDR3 is CASTPEGLGYNEQFF. As DNA, the CDR3 is TGTGCCAGTACCCCGGAGGGCCTGGGTTATAATGAGCAGTTCTTC.

V is TRBV12-3 or TRBV12-4 and J is TRBJ2-2; no clear D gene. The CDR3 contains 13 residues. V dropped 2 bases and J dropped 6 bases, with 7 bases sitting between them. The CDR3 here is CASSLTGSGELFF. The CDR3 DNA follows: TGTGCCAGCAGTTTAACCGGGTCCGGGGAGCTGTTTTTT.

The genes are TRBV6-8 and TRBJ2-1; D tentatively fits TRBD1 or TRBD2 (6 bases each). The CDR3 consists of 17 residues. Germline CDR1 and CDR2: MNHGY and SAAAGT. Trimming pared 2 bases from V and 6 bases from J, leaving 20 bases between. The CDR3 sequence: CASSYGAGRGASNEQFF. CDR3 in DNA: TGTGCCAGCAGTTACGGAGCGGGCAGGGGCGCGAGCAATGAGCAGTTCTTC.

This chain joins TRBV7-2 and TRBJ2-1; the D gene is possibly TRBD2 (6 bases). Germline V gene lookup returns CDR1 SGHTA and CDR2 FQGNSA. Between the trimmed V and J ends, which lost 0 bases and 7 bases, there was a span of 10 bases. This CDR3 has 14 amino acids. CDR3 loop: CASSLARAGNEQFF. The CDR3 region has the DNA TGTGCCAGCAGCTTAGCTCGGGCGGGAAATGAGCAGTTCTTC.

This clonotype was seen only a few times. V gene TRBV6-2 or TRBV6-3 combines with J gene TRBJ2-7; D call uncertain. Germline-derived CDR1 and CDR2 are MNHEY and SVGEGT. The CDR3 spans 15 residues. The V and J ends lost 2 bases and 2 bases respectively, with 13 bases between them. The CDR3: CASSYRVGIPYEQYV. The CDR3 DNA reads TGTGCCAGCAGTTACCGGGTCGGCATACCCTACGAGCAGTACGTC.

V is TRBV19 and J is TRBJ1-1; 8 nucleotides match TRBD1. V lost 1 base to trimming and J lost 6 bases; unmatched junction nucleotides: 4. From germline, CDR1 is LNHDA and CDR2 SQIVND (reference sequence). The CDR3 sequence is 14 residues long. The DNA for the CDR3 is TGTGCCAGTAGTATAGGACAGGGGCTACCTGAAGCTTTCTTT. Translation gives CASSIGQGLPEAFF.

This clonotype was detected only a few times. The chain carries TRBV7-3 and TRBJ2-5; the match to TRBD1 covers 7 bases. J gave up 9 bases and V 3 bases, and 10 bases lay outside the gene matches. The CDR3 has 14 amino acids. Germline V gives CDR1 SGHTA, CDR2 FQGTGA. DNA of the CDR3: TGTGCCAGCAGCTTTTCCGGGACAGCTATGGCCCAGTACTTC. Translated, it gives CASSFSGTAMAQYF.

This clonotype was detected ten times or more. This chain links TRBV7-8 with TRBJ2-3; 13 bases are a match to TRBD2. This CDR3 contains 18 residues. The ends lost 1 base at V and 4 bases at J; junction bases unmatched: 8. The germline CDR1 and CDR2 sequences are SGHVS and FQNEAQ. The CDR3 coding sequence is TGTGCCAGCAGCTTAGAACTAGCGGGAGGGCCATCCCCAGATACGCAGTATTTT. It codes for CASSLELAGGPSPDTQYF.

This clonotype was counted a few times. Here the CDR3 reads CASSHESQSREQYV. The CDR3 DNA reads as TGTGCCAGCAGCCATGAATCCCAGTCGAGGGAGCAGTACGTC. The V call is TRBV7-2, the J call TRBJ2-7; D unclear. V lost 5 bases and J lost 7, with 18 bases in between. This CDR3 is 14 amino acids long. Germline lookup yields CDR1 SGHTA and CDR2 FQGNSA.

The chain carries TRBV7-2 and TRBJ1-1; D is unclear. This CDR3 contains 17 residues. The germline CDR1 and CDR2 sequences are SGHTA and FQGNSA. Between the trimmed V and J ends, which lost 1 base and 0 bases, there was a span of 15 bases. CDR3 in amino acids: CASSLVHLSAMNTEAFF. Written as DNA, the CDR3 is TGTGCCAGCAGCTTAGTCCACTTGTCGGCTATGAACACTGAAGCTTTCTTT.

This clonotype has a single count. V is TRBV6-2 or TRBV6-3 and J is TRBJ2-7; the match to TRBD2 covers 8 bases. The germline CDR1 and CDR2 sequences are MNHEY and SVGEGT. CDR3 length: 15 amino acids. The ends lost 2 bases at V and 3 bases at J; junction bases unmatched: 6. As DNA, the CDR3 is TGTGCCAGCAGTTACGTGTCGGGAGGGATCTACGAGCAGTACTTC. Encoded protein: CASSYVSGGIYEQYF.

The chain combines TRBV29-1 with TRBJ1-3; D is ambiguous. The CDR3 is 14 residues long. Germline CDR1 is SQVTM and CDR2 is ANQGSEA. The V end was cut by 6 bases, the J end by 0 bases, with 12 bases between. The DNA for the CDR3 is TGCAGCGTCTCCGACCTTGACTCTGGAAACACCATATATTTT. It is translated as CSVSDLDSGNTIYF.

This clonotype was recorded a few times. The DNA for the CDR3 is TGCGCCAGCAGCCAAGTCGACATCACCGGGGAGCTGTTTTTT. Its protein product is CASSQVDITGELFF. The V and J genes are TRBV4-1 and TRBJ2-2, with unresolved D. CDR3 length: 14 residues. CDR1 is MGHRA, CDR2 YSYEKL, per germline. Trimming pared 1 base from V and 4 bases from J, leaving 7 bases between.

This clonotype was detected only once. This rearrangement joins TRBV30 to TRBJ1-1; no firm D call. Trimming left V 3 bases short and J 1 base short, with 12 bases between. The CDR3 is made up of 14 amino acids. The V gene's germline CDR1 is GTSNPN and CDR2 SVGIG (reference sequence). CDR3 coding DNA: TGTGCCTGGAGCGTTGGGCAGGAGAACACTGAAGCTTTCTTT. It codes for CAWSVGQENTEAFF.

This chain uses TRBV20-1 with TRBJ2-3, with TRBD1 identical over 9 bases. CDR3 length: 17 amino acids. From germline, CDR1 is DFQATT and CDR2 SNEGSKA (reference sequence). V lost 0 bases to trimming and J lost 3 bases; unmatched junction nucleotides: 10. The CDR3 DNA follows: TGCAGTGCTAGAGACTTCCTGGGACAGGGAAGAACAGATACGCAGTATTTT. As protein: CSARDFLGQGRTDTQYF.

This clonotype was detected ten times or more. This chain connects TRBV7-6 to TRBJ2-7; D unresolved. Germline CDR1 is SGHVS and CDR2 is FNYEAQ. The CDR3 length is 14 residues. V was pared by 1 base and J by 0 bases, with 7 bases between. In DNA, the CDR3 is TGTGCCAGCAGCTTAGAGGGTTCCTCCTACGAGCAGTACTTC. It yields the protein CASSLEGSSYEQYF.

This clonotype was found a few times. The chain carries TRBV7-8 and TRBJ2-1, with D possibly matching TRBD2 (6 bases). Trimming removed 3 bases at V and 6 bases at J, with 15 bases between. From germline, CDR1 is SGHVS and CDR2 FQNEAQ. The CDR3 length is 15 residues. The CDR3 region has the DNA TGTGCCAGCAGCTTCCAGGGACTCGGGGCCAATGAGCAGTTCTTC. Encoded protein: CASSFQGLGANEQFF. Complete variable domain (other parts from reference TRBV7-8 and TRBJ2-1): GAGVSQSPRYKVAKRGQDVALRCDPISGHVSLFWYQQALGQGPEFLTYFQNEAQLDKSGLPSDRFFAERPEGSVSTLKIQRTQQEDSAVYLCASSFQGLGANEQFFGPGTRLTVL.

This clonotype was detected many times. The chain combines TRBV7-9 with TRBJ2-1; 8 bases fit TRBD2. V shed 5 bases and J 2 bases; nucleotides not matched to a gene: 5. CDR3 size: 15 residues. From germline, CDR1 is SEHNR and CDR2 FQNEAQ (reference sequence). The CDR3 DNA sequence: TGTGCCAGCAGCCCAAGCGGGAGTACCTACAATGAGCAGTTCTTC. Amino acid sequence: CASSPSGSTYNEQFF.

This chain uses TRBV29-1 with TRBJ2-1; D may be TRBD1 (6 bases). V shed 3 bases and J shed 1 base, with 10 bases lying between them. The length of the CDR3 is 14 residues. Per germline, CDR1 SQVTM and CDR2 ANQGSEA. As DNA, the CDR3 is TGCAGCGTTGATATGGGGGCTTCCTACAATGAGCAGTTCTTC. Residues: CSVDMGASYNEQFF.

This clonotype was detected a few times. The chain recombines TRBV28 with TRBJ1-1, with D possibly matching TRBD1 (6 bases). The CDR3 covers 17 residues. V lost 3 bases to trimming and J lost 5 bases, with 22 bases between them. From germline, CDR1 is MDHEN and CDR2 SYDVKM. The chain's CDR3 is CASSLFSYTGRKTEAFF. The CDR3 bases are TGTGCCAGCAGTTTGTTCTCGTACACAGGGAGGAAGACTGAAGCTTTCTTT. Full variable domain (remainder filled in from reference TRBV28 and TRBJ1-1): DVKVTQSSRYLVKRTGEKVFLECVQDMDHENMFWYRQDPGLGLRLIYFSYDVKMKEKGDIPEGYSVSREKKERFSLILESASTNQTSMYLCASSLFSYTGRKTEAFFGQGTRLTVV.